This T cell receptor (beta chain) is drawn from a study of CD8+ T cells in alopecia areata. Extracted RNA was reverse transcribed, and the resulting cDNA served as sequencing template. Sequencing was performed with immunoSEQ multiplex PCR; in TCRdb, only in-frame clones are kept and a portion is missing. The table lists around 35,000 clones, approximately 58% of them singletons. In its sample, this clone was seen a few times. This receptor was obtained from a human donor with alopecia areata. The sequencing input was NKG2D-high CD8+ T cells sorted from blood.

This CDR3 reads CASTDGGRDTQYF. The CDR3 DNA sequence: TGTGCCAGCACCGACGGGGGGAGAGATACGCAGTATTTT. The gene calls are TRBV7-9 and TRBJ2-3; 7 nucleotides agree with TRBD2. Germline loops: CDR1 SEHNR, CDR2 FQNEAQ (reference sequence). J was trimmed by 5 bases and V by 7 bases; bases with no gene match: 6. CDR3 size: 13 residues.